Listed below are T cell receptor beta chains from one sample, sequenced in a study of spatial heterogeneity in lung cancer. TCRdb recomputed calls from the 5' RACE reads with MiXCR, one row per CDR3 protein. The table has about 15,000 distinct CDR3 sequences, 7% to 9% seen once. The sequencing here drew on PBMCs, taken at surgery. The source of these receptors is a female donor with early-stage non-small cell lung cancer. Both conserved end residues are part of each CDR3. D genes are given only for firm matches. Some rows mark clone size as missing; the rest say once, few, many or name a class of expanded clone.

>TRBJ1-2|many|TRBV19|.
CASSKLREDGYTF
TGTGCCAGTAGTAAGCTCCGAGAGGATGGCTACACCTTC
>TRBJ2-3|many|TRBV18|.
CASSPNAGTGTDTQYF
TGTGCCAGCTCACCAAACGCAGGCACCGGCACAGATACGCAGTATTTT
>TRBJ2-3|few|TRBV11-2|.
CASSFRIGLADTQYF
TGTGCCAGCAGCTTTCGGATAGGGTTGGCAGATACGCAGTATTTT
>TRBJ2-7|.|TRBV24-1|.
CATSDDRDTPYEQYF
TGTGCCACCAGTGATGATAGGGACACACCCTACGAGCAGTACTTC
>TRBJ1-6|many|TRBV7-3|TRBD1
CASSLTYRGNSPLHF
TGTGCCAGCAGCTTAACATACAGGGGTAATTCACCCCTCCACTTT
>TRBJ2-4|medium-sized|TRBV13|.
CASSCLRLETKNIQYF
TGTGCCAGCAGCTGTTTACGACTGGAAACCAAAAACATTCAGTACTTC
>TRBJ2-1|many|TRBV5-1|.
CASRVQGFDNEQFF
TGCGCCAGCAGGGTTCAGGGGTTTGACAATGAGCAGTTCTTC
>TRBJ1-1|.|TRBV5-1|.
CASSLHVEGDTEAFF
TGCGCCAGCAGCTTGCATGTCGAGGGAGACACTGAAGCTTTCTTT
>TRBJ1-2|many|TRBV29-1|TRBD1
CSVSRGLYGYTF
TGCAGCGTTAGCAGGGGGCTTTATGGCTACACCTTC
>TRBJ2-1|many|TRBV2|.
CASRRGYPPSNEQFF
TGTGCCAGCAGAAGGGGATACCCGCCGTCCAATGAGCAGTTCTTC
>TRBJ2-7|.|TRBV20-1|TRBD2
CSARETGGSIYEQYF
TGCAGTGCTAGAGAGACGGGGGGATCCATCTACGAGCAGTACTTC